A single sample is the source of the 32 T cell receptor beta chains below, sequenced in a study of CD8 T cells in acute hepatitis C reinfection. Indicated time point: naive CD8 control sorted from an acute-time-point sample. Profiled with immunoSEQ multiplex PCR; TCRdb holds only in-frame clones, not every one. Found here are about 38,000 clones, roughly 88% of them singletons; the top ten hold approximately 9.9%. What was sequenced was naive CD8+ T cells from PBMCs. The receptors here all came from a woman younger than 30 who spontaneously cleared hepatitis C infection.

This clone was recorded a few times. The chain uses TRBV6-9 and TRBJ1-2; D unresolved. Germline lookup yields CDR1 MNHGY and CDR2 SVAAGI. Trimming took 5 bases from V and 6 from J, leaving 19 bases between them. The CDR3 length is 15 residues. For the CDR3, the DNA is TGTGCCAGCAGTGACCCCCCATCTACCGGGGATGGCTACACCTTC. It is translated as CASSDPPSTGDGYTF.

The rearrangement uses TRBV7-7 and TRBJ2-2; D call uncertain. The germline CDR1 and CDR2 sequences are SSHAT and FNYEAQ (reference sequence). This CDR3 spans 13 amino acids. V was trimmed by 5 bases and J by 6 bases, leaving 10 bases between them. The CDR3 reads CASSPFMAGELFF. CDR3 nucleotides: TGTGCCAGCAGCCCCTTCATGGCCGGGGAGCTGTTTTTT. Drawing the rest from reference TRBV7-7 and TRBJ2-2, the complete variable domain is GAGVSQSPRYKVTKRGQDVTLRCDPISSHATLYWYQQALGQGPEFLTYFNYEAQPDKSGLPSDRFSAERPEGSISTLTIQRTEQRDSAMYRCASSPFMAGELFFGEGSRLTVL.

The rearrangement links TRBV5-4 to TRBJ2-7, with D tentatively TRBD1 (5 bases). This CDR3 has 11 residues. Trimming removed 4 bases at V and 6 bases at J, with 8 bases between. Germline lookup yields CDR1 SGHNT and CDR2 YYREEE (reference sequence). Here the CDR3 DNA reads TGTGCCAGCAGCCAGGGTCCCGAGCAGTACTTC. Translating gives CASSQGPEQYF.

CDR3 residues: CASSQGVSVANEQFF. CDR3 bases: TGTGCCAGCAGCCAAGGCGTTAGCGTGGCCAATGAGCAGTTCTTC. V is TRBV4-2 and J is TRBJ2-1, with D perhaps TRBD2 (5 bases). This CDR3 comprises 15 residues. Germline values: CDR1 LGHNA, CDR2 YNFKEQ. Trimming stripped 1 base from V and 6 bases from J, with 13 bases between.

As DNA, the CDR3 is TGTGCCAGCAGTCAGAGGGGAGATGAAGCTTTCTTT. The encoded protein is CASSQRGDEAFF. The chain recombines TRBV14 with TRBJ1-1; maybe TRBD1 (5 bases). The CDR3 has 12 amino acids. The germline CDR1 and CDR2 sequences are SGHDN and FVKESK. V was trimmed by 6 bases and J by 7 bases, leaving 12 bases between them.

The chain joins TRBV5-4 to TRBJ2-1, with 7 bases aligning to TRBD2. Germline lookup yields CDR1 SGHNT and CDR2 YYREEE (reference sequence). Trimming at V came to 4 bases and at J to 4 bases, leaving 14 bases not matched to a gene. The CDR3 extends over 17 amino acids. The CDR3 sequence: CASSTELALVTYNEQFF. The DNA for the CDR3 is TGTGCCAGCAGCACGGAACTAGCGCTCGTCACTTACAATGAGCAGTTCTTC.

The chain is built from TRBV11-1 and TRBJ2-1, with TRBD2 matching 15 bases. In germline, CDR1 is SGHAT, CDR2 FQDESV (reference sequence). The V segment lost 5 bases and the J segment 7 bases; nucleotides outside the gene matches: 6. CDR3 length: 16 residues. The CDR3 DNA is TGTGCCAGCAGCGTGGGACTAGCGGGAGGATGGAATGAGCAGTTCTTC. This translates into CASSVGLAGGWNEQFF.

The chain combines TRBV4-2 with TRBJ2-7, with TRBD2 matching over 8 bases. Germline V CDR1 and CDR2: LGHNA, YNFKEQ. V lost 2 bases to trimming and J lost 3 bases; unmatched junction nucleotides: 12. The CDR3 is 17 residues long. CDR3 region: CASSQLAGGVAIYEQYF. The CDR3 coding sequence is TGTGCCAGCAGCCAATTGGCGGGAGGTGTGGCGATCTACGAGCAGTACTTC.

The rearrangement uses TRBV4-1 and TRBJ2-1; D may be TRBD1 or TRBD2 (5 bases each). This CDR3 region has 14 residues. Per germline, CDR1 MGHRA and CDR2 YSYEKL. V was cut by 3 bases and J by 6 bases, with 12 bases left in between. The CDR3 protein is CASSQGRGPNEQFF. As DNA, the CDR3 is TGCGCCAGCAGCCAGGGACGGGGCCCCAATGAGCAGTTCTTC.

The chain is built from TRBV29-1 and TRBJ2-7; no reliable D call. The V end lost 1 base, the J end lost 0 bases, and 10 bases lay between the germline ends. This CDR3 spans 14 amino acids. Germline V gives CDR1 SQVTM, CDR2 ANQGSEA. The DNA of the CDR3 is TGCAGCGTTGAAGTTTTAGGGAACTCCTACGAGCAGTACTTC. Residues: CSVEVLGNSYEQYF.

The chain carries TRBV18 and TRBJ2-1; D is possibly TRBD2 (5 bases). Germline CDR1 is KGHSH and CDR2 is LQKENI. The CDR3 contains 12 residues. V lost 4 bases to trimming and J lost 7 bases, with 8 bases between them. The CDR3 region has the DNA TGTGCCAGCTCACAAACTAGTAATGAGCAGTTCTTC. Protein: CASSQTSNEQFF.

V usage is TRBV18 and J usage is TRBJ2-5, with a possible D match to TRBD2 (5 bases). The J call may be incorrect, as the DNA end agrees better with TRBJ2-7. This CDR3 is 15 amino acids long. Germline loops: CDR1 KGHSH, CDR2 LQKENI. CDR3 residues: CASSPLLERQYEQYF. CDR3 in DNA: TGTGCCAGCTCACCATTGTTGGAGCGGCAGTACGAGCAGTACTTC.

The V gene is TRBV27, the J gene TRBJ2-7; TRBD2 matches at 9 bases. CDR3 size: 13 residues. The junction had 2 bases not matched to a gene; V was cut back by 5 bases and J by 3 bases. Per the germline V gene, CDR1 is MNHEY and CDR2 is SMNVEV (reference sequence). CDR3 coding DNA: TGTGCCAGCAGTGTAGCGGGAGACTACGAGCAGTACTTC. It codes for CASSVAGDYEQYF.

CDR3 nucleotides: TGTGCCACCACCCAAGATAGGCCAGGGATGAGTGAGCAGTTCTTC. Encoded protein: CATTQDRPGMSEQFF. The J gene is TRBJ2-1, the V gene TRBV15; D may be TRBD1 (5 bases). Trimming cost V 7 bases and J 9 bases, with 22 bases left between them. The CDR3 has 15 amino acids. Germline lookup yields CDR1 LNHNV and CDR2 YYDKDF (reference sequence). Combining the CDR3 with reference TRBV15 and TRBJ2-1 gives the whole variable domain DAMVIQNPRYQVTQFGKPVTLSCSQTLNHNVMYWYQQKSSQAPKLLFHYYDKDFNNEADTPDNFQSRRPNTSFCFLDIRSPGLGDTAMYLCATTQDRPGMSEQFFGPGTRLTVL.

The chain carries TRBV19 and TRBJ1-1; TRBD1 might be the D (5 bases). The germline V gene encodes CDR1 LNHDA and CDR2 SQIVND (reference sequence). Trimming cost V 2 bases and J 8 bases, with 9 bases left between them. The CDR3 contains 12 residues. For the CDR3, the DNA is TGTGCCAGTAGTATATCCAGGGAGGAAGCTTTCTTT. It is translated as CASSISREEAFF.

Written as DNA, the CDR3 is TGTGCCACCCTTAGCGGGGGGAGGGCAGATACGCAGTATTTT. Translation: CATLSGGRADTQYF. The chain is built from TRBV2 and TRBJ2-3; TRBD2 matches at 10 bases. In germline, CDR1 is SNHLY, CDR2 FYNNEI. The CDR3 consists of 14 residues. V dropped 10 bases and J dropped 4; count of bases not matched to a gene: 8.

CDR3 in DNA: TGTGCCAGCAGCCCCTCCATCACAGGGGTAGAGACCCAGTACTTC. Its translation: CASSPSITGVETQYF. The gene calls are TRBV13 and TRBJ2-5, with TRBD1 matching over 7 bases. CDR3 size: 15 residues. With V trimmed by 5 bases and J by 4 bases, 10 bases remained unmatched. Looked up from germline, CDR1 is PRHDT and CDR2 is FYEKMQ (reference sequence).

V is TRBV6-1 and J is TRBJ2-1, with 14 positions matching TRBD2. Looked up from germline, CDR1 is MNHNS and CDR2 is SASEGT. Unmatched junction bases numbered 10, after V lost 8 bases and J lost 10 bases. The CDR3 has 15 amino acids. The CDR3 region has the DNA TGTGCCAGCGCGGAGACTAGCGGGAGGGCCAGAGAGCAGTTCTTC. Its protein is CASAETSGRAREQFF.

A few counts support this clone. The genes are TRBV15 and TRBJ1-2; possible D gene TRBD1, 6 bases. The CDR3 has 14 amino acids. The V end lost 3 bases, the J end lost 6 bases, and 14 bases lay between the germline ends. The germline V gene has CDR1 LNHNV and CDR2 YYDKDF (reference sequence). Here the CDR3 reads CATSSLGGANGYTF. The CDR3 DNA sequence: TGTGCCACCAGCAGCCTTGGGGGGGCGAATGGCTACACCTTC.

This chain links TRBV7-3 with TRBJ2-2; no firm D call. This CDR3 has 13 amino acids. Germline-derived CDR1 and CDR2 are SGHTA and FQGTGA. V lost 3 bases to trimming and J lost 6 bases, with 8 bases between them. The CDR3 nucleotides are TGTGCCAGCAGCTTCATAGGTCCCGGGGAGCTGTTTTTT. Its protein is CASSFIGPGELFF.

This sequence joins TRBV7-8 and TRBJ1-2; D not resolved. The V end lost 2 bases, the J end lost 1 base, and 11 bases lay between the germline ends. The CDR3 is made up of 15 amino acids. The V gene's germline CDR1 is SGHVS and CDR2 FQNEAQ. CDR3 loop: CASSLKDGSNYGYTF. The CDR3 DNA reads as TGTGCCAGCAGCTTAAAGGACGGGAGTAACTATGGCTACACCTTC.

This clone was seen once. This chain links TRBV7-9 with TRBJ2-3, with no clear D. The germline V and J ends were trimmed by 3 bases and 1 base, with 11 bases remaining between them. The CDR3 runs to 15 residues. Germline lookup yields CDR1 SEHNR and CDR2 FQNEAQ (reference sequence). In nucleotides, the CDR3 is TGTGCCAGCAGCTTTCCCGACGGAGGCACAGATACGCAGTATTTT. It codes for CASSFPDGGTDTQYF.

This chain uses TRBV7-9 with TRBJ2-7, with D possibly matching TRBD2 (5 bases). The V gene lost 2 bases and the J gene lost 4 bases, with 12 bases spanning the gap. The germline gives CDR1 SEHNR, CDR2 FQNEAQ (reference sequence). The CDR3 has 14 residues. Here the CDR3 DNA reads TGTGCCAGCAGCTTAACTAGTTCCCCATACGAGCAGTACTTC. Its translation is CASSLTSSPYEQYF.

This sequence joins TRBV15 and TRBJ2-7, with 11 bases that match TRBD2. The CDR3 has 16 amino acids. With V trimmed by 5 bases and J by 2 bases, 8 bases remained unmatched. Germline CDR1 LNHNV, CDR2 YYDKDF (reference sequence). The CDR3 DNA is TGTGCCACCAGCGCATACGGGACTAGCGGTCCCTACGAGCAGTACTTC. This encodes CATSAYGTSGPYEQYF.

This chain joins TRBV14 and TRBJ1-2; 8 nucleotides agree with TRBD1. V lost 5 bases and J lost 4; bases outside the gene matches: 6. The germline gives CDR1 SGHDN, CDR2 FVKESK. The CDR3 covers 14 residues. The chain's CDR3 is CASSFRGLGYGYTF. DNA of the CDR3: TGTGCCAGCAGCTTCAGGGGGCTGGGCTATGGCTACACCTTC. Together with reference TRBV14 and TRBJ1-2, the CDR3 gives the full variable domain: EAGVTQFPSHSVIEKGQTVTLRCDPISGHDNLYWYRRVMGKEIKFLLHFVKESKQDESGMPNNRFLAERTGGTYSTLKVQPAELEDSGVYFCASSFRGLGYGYTFGSGTRLTVV.

This chain links TRBV6-5 with TRBJ2-5, with D perhaps TRBD2 (5 bases). V dropped 0 bases and J dropped 2 bases, with 7 bases sitting between them. This CDR3 is 14 amino acids long. Germline CDR1 reads MNHEY; CDR2 reads SVGAGI. CDR3 region: CASSYSSVQETQYF. CDR3 DNA sequence: TGTGCCAGCAGTTACTCTAGCGTACAAGAGACCCAGTACTTC.

CDR3 residues: CASSPTSGRDTGELFF. CDR3 DNA: TGTGCCAGCAGCCCGACTAGCGGGAGGGACACCGGGGAGCTGTTTTTT. The chain joins TRBV11-2 to TRBJ2-2; TRBD2 agrees at 14 bases. The germline CDR1 and CDR2 sequences are SGHAT and FQNNGV. The length of the CDR3 is 16 residues. The junction had 2 bases not matched to a gene; V was cut back by 5 bases and J by 3 bases.

The rearrangement joins TRBV27 to TRBJ1-1, with D possibly being TRBD1 (5 bases). This CDR3 spans 14 amino acids. The V end lost 3 bases, the J end lost 3 bases, and 11 bases lay between the germline ends. Per germline, CDR1 MNHEY and CDR2 SMNVEV (reference sequence). The CDR3 coding sequence is TGTGCCAGCAGTTTCTTGGGGGAGGACACTGAAGCTTTCTTT. Translating gives CASSFLGEDTEAFF.

This clone was counted between two and nine times. The rearrangement uses TRBV2 and TRBJ1-1; D is uncertain. V gave up 8 bases and J gave up 0 bases, with 4 bases separating them. Germline loops: CDR1 SNHLY, CDR2 FYNNEI. The CDR3 runs 11 residues. The CDR3 spells CASPMNTEAFF. The CDR3 DNA reads as TGTGCCAGCCCCATGAACACTGAAGCTTTCTTT.

V usage is TRBV6-5 and J usage is TRBJ1-1; the D gene is possibly TRBD1 (5 bases). Trimming stripped 11 bases from V and 4 bases from J, with 8 bases between. The germline V gene has CDR1 MNHEY and CDR2 SVGAGI. The CDR3 totals 10 residues. The CDR3 DNA sequence: TGTGCCGGGGGGTTCACTGAAGCTTTCTTT. Translating it yields CAGGFTEAFF.

The chain employs TRBV27 and TRBJ2-1, with 10 bases fitting TRBD1. This CDR3 contains 16 residues. Unmatched junction bases numbered 7, after V lost 3 bases and J lost 5 bases. Germline V gene data show CDR1 as MNHEY and CDR2 as SMNVEV (reference sequence). The CDR3 protein is CASSFGTGAAHNEQFF. The CDR3 region has the DNA TGTGCCAGCAGTTTCGGGACAGGGGCCGCCCACAATGAGCAGTTCTTC.

The V and J genes are TRBV6-1 and TRBJ2-1; 8 bases are a match to TRBD2. The CDR3 covers 15 residues. Germline CDR1 and CDR2: MNHNS and SASEGT. Trimming cost V 0 bases and J 4 bases; bases outside gene matches: 2. As DNA, the CDR3 is TGTGCCAGCAGTGAAGCAACTAGCGGATACAATGAGCAGTTCTTC. It translates to CASSEATSGYNEQFF.